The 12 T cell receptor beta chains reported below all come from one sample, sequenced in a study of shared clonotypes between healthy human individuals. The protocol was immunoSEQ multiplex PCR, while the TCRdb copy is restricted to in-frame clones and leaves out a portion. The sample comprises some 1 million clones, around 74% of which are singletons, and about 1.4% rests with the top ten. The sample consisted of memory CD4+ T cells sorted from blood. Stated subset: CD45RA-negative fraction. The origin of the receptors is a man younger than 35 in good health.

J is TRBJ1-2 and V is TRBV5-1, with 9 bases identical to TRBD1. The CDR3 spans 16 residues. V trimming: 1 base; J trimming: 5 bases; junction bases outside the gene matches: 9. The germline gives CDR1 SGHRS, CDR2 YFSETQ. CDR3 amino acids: CASSLRGQGDFYGYTF. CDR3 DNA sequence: TGCGCCAGCAGCTTGAGGGGACAGGGTGACTTTTATGGCTACACCTTC.

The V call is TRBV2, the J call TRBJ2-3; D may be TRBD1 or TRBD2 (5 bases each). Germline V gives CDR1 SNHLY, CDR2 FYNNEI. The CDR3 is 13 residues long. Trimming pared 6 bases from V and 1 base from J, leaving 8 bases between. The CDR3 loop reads CASSRDGTDTQYF. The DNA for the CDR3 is TGTGCCAGCAGCCGGGACGGCACAGATACGCAGTATTTT. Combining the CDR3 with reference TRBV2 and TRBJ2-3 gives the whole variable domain EPEVTQTPSHQVTQMGQEVILRCVPISNHLYFYWYRQILGQKVEFLVSFYNNEISEKSEIFDDQFSVERPDGSNFTLKIRSTKLEDSAMYFCASSRDGTDTQYFGPGTRLTVL.

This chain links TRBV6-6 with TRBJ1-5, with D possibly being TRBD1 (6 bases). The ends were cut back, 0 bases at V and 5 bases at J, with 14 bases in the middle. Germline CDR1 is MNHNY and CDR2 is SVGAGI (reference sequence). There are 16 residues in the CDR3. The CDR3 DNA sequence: TGTGCCAGCAGTTACTCGTGGTACAGGGCAGATCAGCCCCAGCATTTT. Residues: CASSYSWYRADQPQHF.

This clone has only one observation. CDR3 coding DNA: TGTGCCAGCAGCTTCGGGACAGGGTTAACCGGGGAGCTGTTTTTT. Encoded protein: CASSFGTGLTGELFF. The chain has TRBV11-2 and TRBJ2-2, with 9 positions matching TRBD1. Trimming cost V 3 bases and J 5 bases; bases outside gene matches: 4. The CDR3 runs to 15 residues. CDR1 SGHAT and CDR2 FQNNGV come from the germline V gene.

DNA of the CDR3: TGCGCCAGCAGTTCGGCCAGCGGGAGCGGAGTCGTCGAGCAGTACTTC. As protein: CASSSASGSGVVEQYF. The J gene is TRBJ2-7, the V gene TRBV5-1, with TRBD2 matching over 8 bases. Germline-derived CDR1 and CDR2 are SGHRS and YFSETQ. The CDR3 consists of 16 residues. The ends lost 5 bases at V and 6 bases at J; junction bases unmatched: 16.

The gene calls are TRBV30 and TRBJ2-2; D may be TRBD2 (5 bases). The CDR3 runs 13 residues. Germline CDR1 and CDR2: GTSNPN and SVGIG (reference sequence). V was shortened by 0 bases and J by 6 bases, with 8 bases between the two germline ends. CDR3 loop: CAWSVRSAGELFF. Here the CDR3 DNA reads TGTGCCTGGAGTGTACGTAGCGCCGGGGAGCTGTTTTTT.

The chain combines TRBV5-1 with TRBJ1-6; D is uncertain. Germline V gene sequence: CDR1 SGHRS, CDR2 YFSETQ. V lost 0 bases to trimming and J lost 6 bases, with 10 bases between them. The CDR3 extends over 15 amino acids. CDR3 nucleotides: TGCGCCAGCAGCTTGGAGGCACGTTCTAATTCACCCCTCCACTTT. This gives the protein CASSLEARSNSPLHF.

CDR3 nucleotide sequence: TGTGCCAGCAGCTTGGGAATAGGGCAGTTCTTC. Amino acid sequence: CASSLGIGQFF. The chain joins TRBV11-2 to TRBJ2-1; D remains ambiguous. The CDR3 covers 11 residues. Germline V CDR1 and CDR2: SGHAT, FQNNGV. V lost 3 bases and J lost 12, with 9 bases in between.

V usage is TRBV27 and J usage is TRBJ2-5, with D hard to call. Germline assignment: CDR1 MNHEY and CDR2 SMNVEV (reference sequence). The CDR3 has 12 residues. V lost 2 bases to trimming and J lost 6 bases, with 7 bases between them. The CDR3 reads CASSLDGKTQYF. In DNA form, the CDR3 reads TGTGCCAGCAGTTTAGACGGAAAGACCCAGTACTTC.

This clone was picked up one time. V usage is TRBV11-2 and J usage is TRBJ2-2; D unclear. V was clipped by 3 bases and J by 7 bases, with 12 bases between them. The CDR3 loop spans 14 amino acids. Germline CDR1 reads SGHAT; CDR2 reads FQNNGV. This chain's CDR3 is CASSFAGFSGELFF. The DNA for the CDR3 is TGTGCCAGCAGCTTTGCCGGGTTTAGCGGGGAGCTGTTTTTT. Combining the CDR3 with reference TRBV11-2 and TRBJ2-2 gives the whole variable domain EAGVAQSPRYKIIEKRQSVAFWCNPISGHATLYWYQQILGQGPKLLIQFQNNGVVDDSQLPKDRFSAERLKGVDSTLKIQPAKLEDSAVYLCASSFAGFSGELFFGEGSRLTVL.

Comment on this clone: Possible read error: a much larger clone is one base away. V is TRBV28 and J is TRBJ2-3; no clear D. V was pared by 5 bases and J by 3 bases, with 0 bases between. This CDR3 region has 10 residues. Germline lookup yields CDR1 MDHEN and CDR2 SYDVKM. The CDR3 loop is CASSTDTQYF. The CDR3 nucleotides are TGTGCCAGCAGTACAGATACGCAGTATTTT.

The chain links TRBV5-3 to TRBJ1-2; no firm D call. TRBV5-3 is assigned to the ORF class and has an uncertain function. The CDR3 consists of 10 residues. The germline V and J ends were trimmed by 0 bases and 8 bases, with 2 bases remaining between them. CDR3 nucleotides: TGTGCCAGAAGCTTGGGGGGCTACACCTTC. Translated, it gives CARSLGGYTF.